Following are 3 T cell receptor beta chains from one sample sequenced in a study of T cell responses to AZD1222 COVID-19 vaccine. Measured with immunoSEQ multiplex PCR; TCRdb has only the in-frame clones, and not every one. The sample includes 130,000 to 150,000 clones, 92% seen only once; the top ten take under 2%. Specimen: peripheral blood, collected on day 0 of AZD1222 vaccination. These receptors originate from an adult in good health.

This clone occurred a few times. The chain employs TRBV4-2 and TRBJ1-5; the D gene is possibly TRBD1 (6 bases). Trimming removed 1 base from V and 2 bases from J, with 9 bases in between. This CDR3 region has 15 residues. Germline V gene lookup returns CDR1 LGHNA and CDR2 YNFKEQ. The CDR3 loop reads CASSQGSGGNQPQHF. The CDR3 DNA reads as TGTGCCAGCAGCCAAGGTTCAGGGGGCAATCAGCCCCAGCATTTT.

This clone was seen just once. This chain uses TRBV27 with TRBJ2-2, with a tentative D call TRBD1 (5 bases). The CDR3 extends over 13 amino acids. V dropped 11 bases and J dropped 4 bases, with 14 bases sitting between them. Germline V gene lookup returns CDR1 MNHEY and CDR2 SMNVEV (reference sequence). The DNA of the CDR3 is TGTGCCGTGGGGCTGCGGCGCACCGGGGAGCTGTTTTTT. This codes for CAVGLRRTGELFF.

On this clone itself: At one end the junction does not follow the germline gene, possibly because of a read error. The chain is built from TRBV19 and TRBJ2-3; the match to TRBD2 covers 8 bases. This CDR3 is built from 13 residues. CDR1 and CDR2 from the germline V gene are LNHDA and SQIVND (reference sequence). Here the CDR3 reads CASSIDPSGGPTF. The CDR3 DNA reads TGTGCCAGTAGTATAGATCCCAGCGGGGGACCGACTTTT. The variable domain in full, with the rest retrieved from reference TRBV19 and TRBJ2-3, is DGGITQSPKYLFRKEGQNVTLSCEQNLNHDAMYWYRQDPGQGLRLIYYSQIVNDFQKGDIAEGYSVSREKKESFPLTVTSAQKNPTAFYLCASSIDPSGGPTFGPGTRLTVL.